A single sample gave rise to the 28 T cell receptor beta chains below, sequenced in a study of cytomegalovirus exposure and HLA in healthy donors. Both 60 Vbeta primers and 13 Jbeta primers went into the PCR. Profiled with immunoSEQ multiplex PCR; TCRdb holds only in-frame clones, not every one. The sample records approximately 76,000 clones, less than 80% being singletons. Sequencing used PBMCs. The receptors derive from a man aged 25 to 45 in good health and CMV-seronegative.

The chain employs TRBV5-4 and TRBJ2-2; 8 bases align to TRBD2. The germline CDR1 and CDR2 sequences are SGHNT and YYREEE (reference sequence). The CDR3 has 15 residues. Trimming at V came to 6 bases and at J to 2 bases, leaving 6 bases not matched to a gene. The CDR3 loop is CASNPGGLNTGELFF. CDR3 DNA sequence: TGTGCCAGCAATCCGGGAGGGCTAAACACCGGGGAGCTGTTTTTT.

The chain is built from TRBV28 and TRBJ2-5; tentatively, D is TRBD2 (5 bases). Germline lookup yields CDR1 MDHEN and CDR2 SYDVKM. Deletions cut 4 bases from V and 5 bases from J, with 20 bases between. The CDR3 extends over 16 amino acids. The CDR3 region is CASSYLPPRGRETQYF. CDR3 nucleotides: TGTGCCAGCAGTTACCTCCCGCCGCGCGGGCGGGAGACCCAGTACTTC. The full variable domain, rest sourced from reference TRBV28 and TRBJ2-5, is DVKVTQSSRYLVKRTGEKVFLECVQDMDHENMFWYRQDPGLGLRLIYFSYDVKMKEKGDIPEGYSVSREKKERFSLILESASTNQTSMYLCASSYLPPRGRETQYFGPGTRLLVL.

V and J are TRBV7-2 and TRBJ2-3; D possibly corresponds to TRBD2 (5 bases). The V end was cut by 3 bases, the J end by 6 bases, with 13 bases between. Germline loops: CDR1 SGHTA, CDR2 FQGNSA. CDR3 length: 14 amino acids. DNA of the CDR3: TGTGCCAGCAGCTTGGGCGGGTTCCCGGATACGCAGTATTTT. Translation: CASSLGGFPDTQYF.

This clone came up once. CDR3 region: CASSQDRGAAPFHYEQYF. CDR3 nucleotides: TGCGCCAGCAGCCAAGATCGGGGGGCAGCTCCCTTCCACTACGAGCAGTACTTC. The chain joins TRBV4-1 to TRBJ2-7, with TRBD2 as a possible D gene (7 bases). This CDR3 contains 18 residues. Trimming shortened V by 0 bases and J by 3 bases, and 21 bases separated the two germline ends. The germline V gene encodes CDR1 MGHRA and CDR2 YSYEKL.

The rearrangement uses TRBV18 and TRBJ1-3; weak D call: TRBD1 (6 bases). Germline CDR1 KGHSH, CDR2 LQKENI. CDR3 length equals 16 residues. The ends were cut back, 5 bases at V and 0 bases at J, with 14 bases in the middle. The DNA of the CDR3 is TGTGCCAGCTCATCTCGACAGGCCCTCTCTGGAAACACCATATATTTT. Translation: CASSSRQALSGNTIYF.

The J gene is TRBJ2-1, the V gene TRBV7-2; D call uncertain. There are 12 residues in the CDR3. Germline loops: CDR1 SGHTA, CDR2 FQGNSA. V lost 5 bases and J 10 bases, leaving 12 bases between the germline ends. CDR3 sequence (DNA): TGTGCCAGCAGCCTGACACGGTTAGAGCAGTTCTTC. This codes for CASSLTRLEQFF.

This sequence joins TRBV25-1 and TRBJ1-1; weak D call: TRBD1 (5 bases). The CDR3 runs to 15 residues. The V gene lost 3 bases and the J gene lost 5 bases, with 16 bases spanning the gap. Germline V CDR1 and CDR2: MGHDK, SYGVNS. As DNA, the CDR3 is TGTGCCAGCAGTGAGGTCCAGGGCGGTAGAACTGAAGCTTTCTTT. Its translation: CASSEVQGGRTEAFF.

On this clone: Relative to the germline gene, one junction end is altered; a read error may explain this. The J gene is TRBJ1-5, the V gene TRBV7-2; tentative D call: TRBD1 (5 bases). CDR3 length: 13 residues. Germline V lookup: CDR1 SGHTA, CDR2 FQGNSA. The CDR3 sequence is CVSSLEEGQPQHF. CDR3 DNA: TGTGTCAGCAGCTTAGAGGAGGGGCAGCCCCAGCATTTT.

This chain joins TRBV7-6 and TRBJ2-1; 8 bases map to TRBD2. The CDR3 runs to 15 residues. Looked up from germline, CDR1 is SGHVS and CDR2 is FNYEAQ. J was trimmed by 7 bases and V by 3 bases; bases with no gene match: 8. The CDR3 protein is CASSLVTSVMNEQFF. For the CDR3, the DNA is TGTGCCAGCAGCTTGGTGACTAGCGTGATGAATGAGCAGTTCTTC.

This clone came up many times. The rearrangement joins TRBV5-1 to TRBJ2-6; 7 nucleotides line up with TRBD2. Germline trimming cut 3 bases from V and 6 bases from J; bases unmatched to any gene: 9. The V gene's germline CDR1 is SGHRS and CDR2 YFSETQ. The CDR3 runs to 16 residues. CDR3 DNA sequence: TGCGCCAGCAGCTCTCTTATTAGCGGGCAGGCCAACGTCCTGACTTTC. Protein: CASSSLISGQANVLTF.

This rearrangement joins TRBV9 to TRBJ2-1, with D unresolved. Trimming took off 0 bases at V and 2 bases at J, with 15 bases between the two ends. CDR3 length: 17 residues. CDR1 and CDR2 (germline): SGDLS, YYNGEE. CDR3 coding DNA: TGTGCCAGCAGCGTAGAATCGTCCTTCTCTACCTACAATGAGCAGTTCTTC. This gives the protein CASSVESSFSTYNEQFF.

The chain recombines TRBV5-5 with TRBJ1-1, with D maybe TRBD1 (5 bases). Germline V gene lookup returns CDR1 SGHKS and CDR2 YYEKEE (reference sequence). The CDR3 totals 13 residues. V lost 3 bases and J lost 1, with 7 bases in between. The CDR3 sequence is CASSSGQNTEAFF. CDR3 in DNA: TGTGCCAGCAGCTCCGGACAGAACACTGAAGCTTTCTTT.

The gene calls are TRBV9 and TRBJ2-2, with 9 bases matching TRBD1. CDR3 length: 15 residues. The germline V gene encodes CDR1 SGDLS and CDR2 YYNGEE. Trimming at V came to 7 bases and at J to 5 bases, leaving 9 bases not matched to a gene. The CDR3 DNA is TGTGCCAGCCACCTCGGGACAGGGTATACCGGGGAGCTGTTTTTT. It yields the protein CASHLGTGYTGELFF.

The J gene is TRBJ1-2, the V gene TRBV4-1; 8 nucleotides line up with TRBD1. The CDR3 sequence is 15 residues long. Germline V CDR1 and CDR2: MGHRA, YSYEKL. V was clipped by 0 bases and J by 7 bases; unmatched bases: 7. DNA for the CDR3: TGCGCCAGCAGCCAAGACCGGACAGGGATTCTTGGCTACACCTTC. This gives the protein CASSQDRTGILGYTF.

V is TRBV19 and J is TRBJ2-3; D unresolved. CDR1 LNHDA and CDR2 SQIVND come from the germline V gene (reference sequence). The CDR3 runs to 12 residues. V was clipped by 6 bases and J by 2 bases, with 6 bases between them. CDR3 coding DNA: TGTGCCAGTAGACAGTCCACAGATACGCAGTATTTT. This codes for CASRQSTDTQYF.

The rearrangement links TRBV5-6 to TRBJ2-1, with 8 bases aligning to TRBD2. The V segment lost 4 bases and the J segment 7 bases; nucleotides outside the gene matches: 1. Germline CDR1 SGHDT, CDR2 YYEEEE. The CDR3 sequence is 12 residues long. In DNA form, the CDR3 reads TGTGCCAGCAGCCCGGGAGGGAATGAGCAGTTCTTC. Protein: CASSPGGNEQFF.

The genes are TRBV7-2 and TRBJ1-2, with D possibly TRBD1 on 6 matching bases. The germline CDR1 and CDR2 sequences are SGHTA and FQGNSA. The V end was cut by 5 bases, the J end by 4 bases, with 11 bases between. The CDR3 length is 13 residues. CDR3 protein: CASSQTGIYGYTF. CDR3 sequence (DNA): TGTGCCAGCAGCCAAACAGGGATCTATGGCTACACCTTC.

The chain combines TRBV5-1 with TRBJ2-5; TRBD2 aligns across 10 bases. The end of the DNA is better explained by TRBJ2-7, so the J call may be wrong. The CDR3 runs 17 residues. From germline, CDR1 is SGHRS and CDR2 YFSETQ. The CDR3 DNA reads TGCGCCAGCAGCTCGCGTAGCGGGGGGCCGACACCCTACGAGCAGTACTTC. This encodes CASSSRSGGPTPYEQYF.

The V and J genes are TRBV4-1 and TRBJ2-5; 8 bases are a match to TRBD2. This CDR3 contains 16 residues. CDR1 and CDR2 (germline): MGHRA, YSYEKL. J gave up 4 bases and V 0 bases, and 7 bases lay outside the gene matches. The CDR3 here is CASSQELGSGVETQYF. The CDR3, as DNA: TGCGCCAGCAGCCAAGAGTTAGGTAGCGGGGTAGAGACCCAGTACTTC.

The CDR3 loop reads CATTRGQGADEQYF. In DNA, the CDR3 is TGTGCCACCACCAGGGGACAGGGGGCGGACGAGCAGTACTTC. The gene calls are TRBV19 and TRBJ2-7, with 12 bases matching TRBD1. The CDR3 totals 14 residues. V was clipped by 10 bases and J by 5 bases; unmatched bases: 9. Germline lookup yields CDR1 LNHDA and CDR2 SQIVND (reference sequence).

The chain recombines TRBV14 with TRBJ1-1; 8 bases match TRBD1. The germline V gene has CDR1 SGHDN and CDR2 FVKESK. The trim removed 2 bases at V and 1 base at J, leaving 9 bases unmatched. The CDR3 sequence is 17 residues long. This CDR3 reads CASSQLLGQGKNTEAFF. CDR3 nucleotides: TGTGCCAGCAGCCAACTTCTCGGACAGGGCAAGAACACTGAAGCTTTCTTT. The full variable domain, with the rest looked up from reference TRBV14 and TRBJ1-1, is EAGVTQFPSHSVIEKGQTVTLRCDPISGHDNLYWYRRVMGKEIKFLLHFVKESKQDESGMPNNRFLAERTGGTYSTLKVQPAELEDSGVYFCASSQLLGQGKNTEAFFGQGTRLTVV.

In this sample, this clone turned up once. CDR3 bases: TGCGCCAGCAGCTACCCGGACAGGCACACTGAAGCTTTCTTT. It is translated as CASSYPDRHTEAFF. The chain combines TRBV5-1 with TRBJ1-1; TRBD1 matches at 7 bases. From germline, CDR1 is SGHRS and CDR2 YFSETQ. V lost 3 bases to trimming and J lost 3 bases; unmatched junction nucleotides: 5. The CDR3 runs 14 residues.

The rearrangement uses TRBV25-1 and TRBJ2-2; tentative D call: TRBD2 (7 bases). This CDR3 is 15 amino acids long. V was clipped by 6 bases and J by 7 bases, with 18 bases between them. Germline values: CDR1 MGHDK, CDR2 SYGVNS. CDR3 amino acids: CASRAKGGQSGELFF. The DNA of the CDR3 is TGTGCCAGCAGGGCTAAGGGGGGGCAAAGCGGGGAGCTGTTTTTT.

This chain joins TRBV11-1 and TRBJ1-1; D gene uncertain. Deletions cut 3 bases from V and 1 base from J, with 6 bases between. The CDR3 length is 13 residues. Germline V gene lookup returns CDR1 SGHAT and CDR2 FQDESV (reference sequence). The CDR3, as DNA: TGTGCCAGCAGCTTGACTACGAACACTGAAGCTTTCTTT. Translated: CASSLTTNTEAFF.

This clone was found a few times. In nucleotides, the CDR3 is TGTGCCTGGAGTGTTCCCGGGGGTAATTCACCCCTCCACTTT. Amino acid sequence: CAWSVPGGNSPLHF. This chain uses TRBV30 with TRBJ1-6; D might be TRBD1 (5 bases). Trimming removed 0 bases from V and 6 bases from J, with 9 bases in between. From germline, CDR1 is GTSNPN and CDR2 SVGIG (reference sequence). CDR3 length equals 14 residues.

The V call is TRBV9, the J call TRBJ2-1, with TRBD1 matching over 10 bases. V trimming: 0 bases; J trimming: 7 bases; junction bases outside the gene matches: 7. Germline values: CDR1 SGDLS, CDR2 YYNGEE. This CDR3 has 16 amino acids. As DNA, the CDR3 is TGTGCCAGCAGCGTAGGGGTGACAGGGGGCTTAAATGAGCAGTTCTTC. This gives the protein CASSVGVTGGLNEQFF. The variable domain in full, completed from reference TRBV9 and TRBJ2-1, reads DSGVTQTPKHLITATGQRVTLRCSPRSGDLSVYWYQQSLDQGLQFLIQYYNGEERAKGNILERFSAQQFPDLHSELNLSSLELGDSALYFCASSVGVTGGLNEQFFGPGTRLTVL.

The V and J genes are TRBV18 and TRBJ1-2, with a possible D match to TRBD1 (6 bases). Trimming removed 6 bases from V and 2 bases from J, with 19 bases in between. CDR3 size: 16 residues. The V gene's germline CDR1 is KGHSH and CDR2 LQKENI. The CDR3 here is CASSPTVIQGNYGYTF. In DNA, the CDR3 is TGTGCCAGCTCCCCTACTGTGATCCAGGGGAACTATGGCTACACCTTC.

In its sample, this clone was seen once. J is TRBJ2-3 and V is TRBV27, with D uncertain. This CDR3 spans 14 amino acids. V lost 5 bases to trimming and J lost 4 bases, with 13 bases between them. Germline CDR1 reads MNHEY; CDR2 reads SMNVEV (reference sequence). CDR3 protein: CASSPLAGSDTQYF. The CDR3 DNA reads as TGTGCCAGCAGTCCCTTAGCCGGCTCAGATACGCAGTATTTT.